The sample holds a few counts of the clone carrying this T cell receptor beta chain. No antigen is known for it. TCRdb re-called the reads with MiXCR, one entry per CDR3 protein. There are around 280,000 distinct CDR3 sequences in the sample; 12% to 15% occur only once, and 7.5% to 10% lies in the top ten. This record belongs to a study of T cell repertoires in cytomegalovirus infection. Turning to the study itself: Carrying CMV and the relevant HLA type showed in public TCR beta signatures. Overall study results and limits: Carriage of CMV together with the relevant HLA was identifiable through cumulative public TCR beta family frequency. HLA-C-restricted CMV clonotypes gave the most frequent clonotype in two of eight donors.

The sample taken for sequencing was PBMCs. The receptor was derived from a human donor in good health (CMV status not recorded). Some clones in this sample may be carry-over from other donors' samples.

CDR3 amino acids: CSVWTVGSSGNTIYF. CDR3 DNA: TGCAGCGTTTGGACAGTGGGGTCCTCTGGAAACACCATATATTTT. The chain uses TRBV29-1 and TRBJ1-3; D might be TRBD1 (6 bases). Between the trimmed V and J ends, which lost 5 bases and 0 bases, there was a span of 14 bases. The CDR3 length is 15 residues. Germline V gene lookup returns CDR1 SQVTM and CDR2 ANQGSEA. Combining the CDR3 with reference TRBV29-1 and TRBJ1-3 gives the whole variable domain SAVISQKPSRDICQRGTSLTIQCQVDSQVTMMFWYRQQPGQSLTLIATANQGSEATYESGFVIDKFPISRPNLTFSTLTVSNMSPEDSSIYLCSVWTVGSSGNTIYFGEGSWLTVV.